This T cell receptor beta chain was sequenced for a study of blood T cell repertoires in COVID-19 (dated by TCRdb to 2020 to 2021). Concerning the study at large: ImmuneRACE Cohort 3 recovered participants were defined by two consecutive negative NP/OP PCR tests, healthcare professional clearance, or symptom resolution. Nearly every sample came with metadata listing a de-identified subject ID, COVID-19 status, age in years and sex. The dataset comprised deeply sampled blood TCRbeta repertoires from subjects exposed to, actively infected with, or recovered from COVID-19. The samples were drawn from the first 160 participants of the ongoing ImmuneRACE study and from about 1,200 subjects provided by 6 global collaborators. Where available, HLA class I and class II types were obtained from metadata supplied by the sample provider rather than from assay-based typing. The repertoires were released in a freely available public database meant as a resource for research on the immune response to SARS-CoV-2. Collaborator samples came from the United States, Italy and Spain and covered acute and convalescent phases of COVID-19. The prospective study material was composed of cDNA or gDNA derived from T cells, B-cell-depleted T cells, or PBMCs. Beyond this particular receptor, the publication reports: How much clinical and demographic metadata was included differed by source and by participant, and the metadata was provided uncurated.

In the prospective study, participants were about 18 to 95 years old, resided in about two dozen geographic areas of the United States, and were enrolled through a virtual design. Cohort assignment in the prospective study relied on participant-reported clinical history from a screening survey and a study questionnaire. Mobile phlebotomists in the prospective study collected whole blood, serum and a nasopharyngeal or oropharyngeal swab from every participant. Additional blood draws and questionnaires over an approximately 2-month period could optionally be provided by prospective study participants. Prospective study blood samples were shipped either frozen or at room temperature before DNA extraction. The CDR3 runs 11 amino acids, cysteine and phenylalanine included. The kept DNA is CDR3 alone, 33 bases in frame from the first base. V is cut by 6 bases and J by 9 bases, and the space between the germline ends is 9 bases. For CDR1 and CDR2, the germline V gene lists MNHEY and SVGAGI.

Details on this clone: Its antigen is currently not known. The input lacks base qualities; no much larger clone sits a single base away.

The immunoSEQ Assay, a bias-controlled multiplex PCR, was used to amplify TCRbeta CDR3 regions from genomic DNA. Concerning the study's data processing: The number of nucleated cells in each sample was estimated from the amplification of reference gene primers within the assay. To quantify the absolute abundance of each unique TCRbeta CDR3 rearrangement, sequence reads were collapsed and filtered. For each sample, productive Simpson clonality was calculated as the square root of Simpson's diversity index across productive rearrangements. The table comes from immuneACCESS by way of TCRdb, which keeps in-frame sequences with V and J called. Part of the clones is missing from these tables; in studies checked, under half for an unresolved V gene and the rest for unknown reasons. V and J calls and clone size are those listed in that table; D and trimming were worked out from the DNA. This sample lists hundreds of thousands of clones; less than 90% were detected once. Jointly, the top ten make up approximately 2.8% of the sample.

This TCR came from a woman between 50 and 59 years old in a cohort exposed to, infected with or recovered from COVID-19 (not recorded which). The source material was PBMCs or T cells enriched from blood (not recorded which). The V gene is TRBV6-5 and the J gene is TRBJ1-5; the D gene lacks a confident call. The sequenced DNA is TGTGCCAGCAGACGCGAGCCGCCCCAGCATTTT. Its protein reads: CASRREPPQHF.